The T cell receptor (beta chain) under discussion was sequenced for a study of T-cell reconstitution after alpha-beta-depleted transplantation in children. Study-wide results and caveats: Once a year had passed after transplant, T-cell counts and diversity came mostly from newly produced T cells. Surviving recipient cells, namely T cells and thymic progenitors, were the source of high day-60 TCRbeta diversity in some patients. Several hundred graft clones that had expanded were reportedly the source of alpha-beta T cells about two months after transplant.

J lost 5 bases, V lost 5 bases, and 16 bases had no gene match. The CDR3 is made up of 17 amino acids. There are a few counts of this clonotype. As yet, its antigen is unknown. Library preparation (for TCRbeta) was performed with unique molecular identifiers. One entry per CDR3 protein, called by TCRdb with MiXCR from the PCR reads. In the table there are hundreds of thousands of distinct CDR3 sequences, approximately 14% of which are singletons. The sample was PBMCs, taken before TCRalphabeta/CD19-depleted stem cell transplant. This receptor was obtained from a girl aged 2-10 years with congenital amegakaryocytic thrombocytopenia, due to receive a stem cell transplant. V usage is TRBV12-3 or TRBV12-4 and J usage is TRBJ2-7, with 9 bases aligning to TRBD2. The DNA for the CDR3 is TGTGCCAGCAGTCGGACCCTAGCGGGAACCGCCGCCCACGAGCAGTACTTC. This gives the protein CASSRTLAGTAAHEQYF.